These 22 T cell receptor beta chains share one sample of origin, sequenced in a study of blood T cell repertoires in COVID-19. Produced via immunoSEQ multiplex PCR; TCRdb's table is partial and in-frame only. The sample has roughly 100,000 clones; over 75% are singletons. The sample taken for sequencing was peripheral blood. These receptors came from a human donor in a cohort sampled during active or convalescent COVID-19.

This clone was detected ten times or more. This sample also contains other DNA sequences that code for the same CDR3. The chain couples TRBV7-6 to TRBJ2-7; 9 nucleotides align to TRBD1. Germline CDR1 reads SGHVS; CDR2 reads FNYEAQ. The CDR3 runs to 16 residues. Trimming removed 5 bases from V and 1 base from J; junction bases left unmatched: 9. CDR3 sequence: CASSRGTGTGSYEQYF. The CDR3 region has the DNA TGTGCCAGCAGCAGGGGGACCGGGACAGGGTCCTACGAGCAGTACTTC. Looking up the rest from reference TRBV7-6 and TRBJ2-7 gives the full variable domain: GAGVSQSPRYKVTKRGQDVALRCDPISGHVSLYWYRQALGQGPEFLTYFNYEAQQDKSGLPNDRFSAERPEGSISTLTIQRTEQRDSAMYRCASSRGTGTGSYEQYFGPGTRLTVT.

This rearrangement joins TRBV28 to TRBJ1-2; D is uncertain. V gave up 6 bases and J gave up 4 bases, with 9 bases separating them. The germline V gene encodes CDR1 MDHEN and CDR2 SYDVKM. This CDR3 comprises 12 residues. DNA for the CDR3: TGTGCCAGCAGGCGGGCAGCCTATGGCTACACCTTC. Translating it yields CASRRAAYGYTF.

The chain couples TRBV14 to TRBJ1-2, with D possibly being TRBD1 (5 bases). The CDR3 loop spans 15 amino acids. The V end lost 0 bases, the J end lost 0 bases, and 8 bases lay between the germline ends. Germline CDR1 is SGHDN and CDR2 is FVKESK. The CDR3 spells CASSQDQTANYGYTF. CDR3 DNA: TGTGCCAGCAGCCAAGATCAGACAGCTAACTATGGCTACACCTTC.

The DNA of the CDR3 is TGTGCCAGCAGCTTGGATTCGGGACAGGGGGTTTCGGAGACCCAGTACTTC. Protein product: CASSLDSGQGVSETQYF. V is TRBV5-4 and J is TRBJ2-5; 11 nucleotides align to TRBD1. The V gene end was trimmed by 0 bases and the J gene end by 5 bases; junction bases not matched to a gene: 9. This CDR3 has 17 residues. In germline, CDR1 is SGHNT, CDR2 YYREEE (reference sequence).

This clone is a singleton in its sample. The chain is built from TRBV7-2 and TRBJ2-7, with D perhaps matching TRBD2 (6 bases). The V and J ends lost 3 bases and 4 bases respectively, with 13 bases between them. This CDR3 region has 14 residues. Germline V gives CDR1 SGHTA, CDR2 FQGNSA. CDR3: CASSLEGRRYEQYF. CDR3 coding DNA: TGTGCCAGCAGCTTGGAGGGACGGAGATACGAGCAGTACTTC.

The rearrangement joins TRBV6-5 to TRBJ2-3; 9 bases are shared with TRBD1. V shed 4 bases and J 0 bases; nucleotides not matched to a gene: 2. The CDR3 is 15 residues long. Germline loops: CDR1 MNHEY, CDR2 SVGAGI. The CDR3 spells CASSFGQGSTDTQYF. CDR3 DNA sequence: TGTGCCAGCAGTTTCGGACAGGGGAGCACAGATACGCAGTATTTT.

The CDR3 DNA sequence: TGTGCCAGCAGCCCGCAGGGTACTCAGCCCCAGCATTTT. Protein product: CASSPQGTQPQHF. The chain combines TRBV7-9 with TRBJ1-5; TRBD1 might be the D (5 bases). V was trimmed by 5 bases and J by 6 bases, leaving 11 bases between them. The V gene's germline CDR1 is SEHNR and CDR2 FQNEAQ (reference sequence). This CDR3 has 13 amino acids.

This chain links TRBV3-1 (or the pseudogene TRBV3-2) with TRBJ2-1, with TRBD2 as a possible D gene (6 bases). CDR1 is LGHDT and CDR2 is YNNKEL in the germline V gene (reference sequence). V lost 5 bases to trimming and J lost 5 bases, with 16 bases between them. CDR3 length: 15 amino acids. This CDR3 reads CASSSTSWGNNEQFF. DNA for the CDR3: TGTGCCAGCAGCTCTACTAGCTGGGGCAACAATGAGCAGTTCTTC.

The V and J genes are TRBV9 and TRBJ2-2, with 9 bases fitting TRBD1. This CDR3 is 15 amino acids long. Germline V gene lookup returns CDR1 SGDLS and CDR2 YYNGEE. With V trimmed by 4 bases and J by 4 bases, 5 bases remained unmatched. The CDR3 DNA reads as TGTGCCAGCAGCTTCCGGGACAGGGTCACCGGGGAGCTGTTTTTT. Translated: CASSFRDRVTGELFF.

V gene TRBV23-1 combines with J gene TRBJ1-2; D unclear. TRBV23-1 is an open reading frame whose function is uncertain. V lost 1 base, J lost 3 bases, and 15 bases lay in between. CDR3 length: 16 residues. Here the CDR3 reads CASSQCGEVAYYGYTF. CDR3 in DNA: TGCGCCAGCAGTCAATGTGGGGAGGTCGCCTACTATGGCTACACCTTC.

The J gene is TRBJ2-5, the V gene TRBV10-3; 7 nucleotides align to TRBD2. Trimming removed 11 bases from V and 2 bases from J; junction bases left unmatched: 8. Germline lookup yields CDR1 ENHRY and CDR2 SYGVKD. This CDR3 contains 13 residues. CDR3 coding DNA: TGTGCCGTTGCCGTGGGGGGGCAAGAGACCCAGTACTTC. The encoded protein is CAVAVGGQETQYF.

The rearrangement joins TRBV28 to TRBJ1-6; 10 bases are shared with TRBD1. The CDR3 is 14 amino acids. Per germline, CDR1 MDHEN and CDR2 SYDVKM. The J segment lost 7 bases and the V segment lost 10 bases, leaving 7 bases of the junction unmatched. CDR3 coding DNA: TGTGCCACCGACCCGACAGGGGGCAATTCACCCCTCCACTTT. It encodes CATDPTGGNSPLHF.

The genes are TRBV5-1 and TRBJ1-2; 9 bases are shared with TRBD1. This CDR3 contains 14 residues. Germline lookup yields CDR1 SGHRS and CDR2 YFSETQ. V dropped 2 bases and J dropped 6; count of bases not matched to a gene: 5. The CDR3 DNA sequence: TGCGCCAGCAGCTTCGGACAGGGGCAAGATGGCTACACCTTC. It encodes CASSFGQGQDGYTF.

The gene calls are TRBV3-1 (or the pseudogene TRBV3-2) and TRBJ2-7; D call uncertain. Per germline, CDR1 LGHDT and CDR2 YNNKEL (reference sequence). The CDR3 runs to 11 residues. With 5 bases removed from V and 4 bases from J, the gap between germline ends came to 6 bases. The CDR3 reads CASSAKYEQYF. CDR3 sequence (DNA): TGTGCCAGCAGCGCGAAATACGAGCAGTACTTC.

This clone occurred once. V usage is TRBV15 and J usage is TRBJ1-2; weak D call: TRBD1 (5 bases). Deletions cut 3 bases from V and 6 bases from J, with 11 bases between. This CDR3 contains 13 residues. CDR1 LNHNV and CDR2 YYDKDF come from the germline V gene (reference sequence). CDR3 in amino acids: CATSRGGINGYTF. Written as DNA, the CDR3 is TGTGCCACCAGCAGGGGGGGAATTAATGGCTACACCTTC. Together with reference TRBV15 and TRBJ1-2, the CDR3 gives the full variable domain: DAMVIQNPRYQVTQFGKPVTLSCSQTLNHNVMYWYQQKSSQAPKLLFHYYDKDFNNEADTPDNFQSRRPNTSFCFLDIRSPGLGDTAMYLCATSRGGINGYTFGSGTRLTVV.

CDR3 in amino acids: CASNRQGARPLHF. The CDR3 DNA follows: TGTGCCAGCAATCGACAGGGGGCACGGCCCCTCCACTTT. The V and J genes are TRBV28 and TRBJ1-6; 10 nucleotides line up with TRBD1. Looked up from germline, CDR1 is MDHEN and CDR2 is SYDVKM. The CDR3 has 13 residues. Trimming cost V 7 bases and J 13 bases; bases outside gene matches: 7.

The chain employs TRBV9 and TRBJ1-5, with D possibly TRBD1 on 6 matching bases. Germline loops: CDR1 SGDLS, CDR2 YYNGEE. The germline V and J ends were trimmed by 3 bases and 2 bases, with 12 bases remaining between them. CDR3 length: 15 amino acids. The CDR3 spells CASSAGHQGNQPQHF. CDR3 DNA sequence: TGTGCCAGCAGCGCGGGACACCAAGGCAATCAGCCCCAGCATTTT.

The J gene is TRBJ2-5, the V gene TRBV19; 12 bases fit TRBD1. CDR3 size: 14 residues. After removal of 7 bases from V and 5 bases from J, the junction contained 5 bases not matched to a gene. Germline assignment: CDR1 LNHDA and CDR2 SQIVND (reference sequence). For the CDR3, the DNA is TGTGCCAGTACCACGGGACAGGGGGCTGAGACCCAGTACTTC. This sequence encodes CASTTGQGAETQYF.

A word on this clone: One end of the junction is discordant with germline, which a read error may explain. The rearrangement uses TRBV28 and TRBJ1-3; 8 bases match TRBD1. The CDR3 covers 16 residues. CDR1 is MDHEN, CDR2 SYDVKM, per germline. The CDR3, as DNA: TGCTCCTCTGGACAGGGTACCCCCAGCTCTGGAAACACCATATATTTT. Translated, it gives CSSGQGTPSSGNTIYF.

The chain employs TRBV11-1 and TRBJ2-1, with 8 positions matching TRBD2. Per the germline V gene, CDR1 is SGHAT and CDR2 is FQDESV (reference sequence). The CDR3 extends over 16 amino acids. Unmatched junction bases numbered 8, after V lost 6 bases and J lost 1 base. This CDR3 is CASSPRGAESYNEQFF. Written as DNA, the CDR3 is TGTGCCAGCAGTCCGCGGGGGGCCGAATCCTACAATGAGCAGTTCTTC. The full variable domain, its missing parts supplied by reference TRBV11-1 and TRBJ2-1, is EAEVAQSPRYKITEKSQAVAFWCDPISGHATLYWYRQILGQGPELLVQFQDESVVDDSQLPKDRFSAERLKGVDSTLKIQPAELGDSAMYLCASSPRGAESYNEQFFGPGTRLTVL.

This chain joins TRBV4-2 and TRBJ2-1; tentative D call: TRBD2 (7 bases). Germline lookup yields CDR1 LGHNA and CDR2 YNFKEQ. The CDR3 contains 17 residues. Deletions cut 4 bases from V and 0 bases from J, with 16 bases between. The CDR3 reads CASSPRGGGLSYNEQFF. The CDR3 DNA sequence: TGTGCCAGCAGCCCCCGGGGAGGGGGACTCTCCTACAATGAGCAGTTCTTC.

About this clone: A read error may account for a junction end that differs from germline. The chain's CDR3 is CASSSHIPGLAGQETQYF. DNA for the CDR3: TGTGCTAGCAGCTCGCATATCCCGGGACTAGCGGGGCAAGAGACCCAGTACTTC. The gene calls are TRBV7-7 and TRBJ2-5, with 13 bases fitting TRBD2. The CDR3 contains 18 residues. Germline V CDR1 and CDR2: SSHAT, FNYEAQ (reference sequence). Based on the CDR3 plus reference TRBV7-7 and TRBJ2-5, the full variable domain is GAGVSQSPRYKVTKRGQDVTLRCDPISSHATLYWYQQALGQGPEFLTYFNYEAQPDKSGLPSDRFSAERPEGSISTLTIQRTEQRDSAMYRCASSSHIPGLAGQETQYFGPGTRLLVL.